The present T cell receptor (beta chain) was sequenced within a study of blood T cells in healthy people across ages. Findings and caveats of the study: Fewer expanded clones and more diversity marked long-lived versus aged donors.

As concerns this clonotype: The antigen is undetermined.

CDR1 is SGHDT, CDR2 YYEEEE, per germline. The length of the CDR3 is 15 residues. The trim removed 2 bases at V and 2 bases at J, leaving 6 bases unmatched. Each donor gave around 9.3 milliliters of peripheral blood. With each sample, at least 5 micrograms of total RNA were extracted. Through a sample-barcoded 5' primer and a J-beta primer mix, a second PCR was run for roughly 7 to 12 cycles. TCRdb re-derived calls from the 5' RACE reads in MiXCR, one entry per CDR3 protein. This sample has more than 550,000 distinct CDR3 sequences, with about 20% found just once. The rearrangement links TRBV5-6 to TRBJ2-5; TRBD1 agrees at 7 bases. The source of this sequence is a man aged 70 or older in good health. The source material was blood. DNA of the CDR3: TGTGCCAGCAGCTTTGACAGGGTTGGTCAAGAGACCCAGTACTTC. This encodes CASSFDRVGQETQYF.